Below, 15 T cell receptor beta chains from the same sample are listed, as sequenced in a study of regulatory T cells in long-lasting Graves disease. Library construction for TCR beta used iRepertoire HTBI primers and Arm-PCR of CDR3 regions. TCRdb re-derived calls from the multiplex PCR reads in MiXCR, one entry per CDR3 protein. This sample yields 300,000 to 400,000 distinct CDR3 sequences, of which roughly 17% are seen a single time; just under 30% belongs to the top ten. Specified time point: newly diagnosed GD, antithyroid drugs for less than 3 months. RNA extracted from PBMCs served as the sequencing template. These data were also filed under a second study, of T cells in Graves' hyperthyroidism and ophthalmopathy.

Sequences were derived from peripheral blood mononuclear cells (PBMCs), sampled at new diagnosis, from a patient treated with antithyroid drugs. These receptors all stem from a middle-aged man with Graves disease.

V and J are TRBV12-3 or TRBV12-4 and TRBJ2-3; 7 positions agree with TRBD1. The assigned J gene may be wrong: the sequence end matches TRBJ1-5 better. The CDR3 covers 13 residues. The CDR3 region is CASSFGGTDTQHF. DNA for the CDR3: TGTGCCAGCAGTTTTGGGGGGACAGATACGCAGCATTTT.

V usage is TRBV27 and J usage is TRBJ2-7, with 7 bases aligning to TRBD1. CDR1 MNHEY and CDR2 SMNVEV come from the germline V gene (reference sequence). The V and J ends lost 0 bases and 2 bases, in that order; junction bases with no gene match: 10. The CDR3 sequence is 17 residues long. The CDR3 region has the DNA TGTGCCAGCAGTTTATCCCCCATGGGGCAGGGGGCCTACGAGCAGTACTTC. Translated, it gives CASSLSPMGQGAYEQYF.

This clonotype was observed at least ten times. The chain recombines TRBV20-1 with TRBJ2-3, with 8 bases lining up with TRBD2. V lost 8 bases to trimming and J lost 0 bases; unmatched junction nucleotides: 10. The CDR3 totals 15 residues. CDR1 and CDR2 from the germline V gene are DFQATT and SNEGSKA (reference sequence). In DNA form, the CDR3 reads TGCAGTACACGCAGCGGGGGAGTTAGCACAGATACGCAGTATTTT. This codes for CSTRSGGVSTDTQYF.

This clonotype has a count of ten or more. The chain uses TRBV10-3 and TRBJ1-5, with 9 bases fitting TRBD1. Germline-derived CDR1 and CDR2 are ENHRY and SYGVKD. Trimming removed 10 bases from V and 0 bases from J; junction bases left unmatched: 4. The CDR3 covers 14 residues. In nucleotides, the CDR3 is TGTGCCACGACAGGGGGGGATAGCAATCAGCCCCAGCATTTT. Translating it yields CATTGGDSNQPQHF.

The sample holds a few counts of this clonotype. The chain recombines TRBV28 with TRBJ2-2, with D hard to call. Trimming removed 6 bases at V and 6 bases at J, with 17 bases between. CDR3 length: 15 amino acids. CDR1 MDHEN and CDR2 SYDVKM come from the germline V gene. CDR3: CASSLPGLAAGELFF. The CDR3 DNA reads as TGTGCCAGCAGCTTGCCGGGTCTTGCAGCCGGGGAGCTGTTTTTT.

There are a few counts of this clonotype. The chain combines TRBV5-5 with TRBJ2-5; D is tentatively TRBD1 or TRBD2 (5 bases each). The germline V gene encodes CDR1 SGHKS and CDR2 YYEKEE (reference sequence). V lost 0 bases to trimming and J lost 5 bases, with 8 bases between them. CDR3 length: 13 residues. In DNA, the CDR3 is TGTGCCAGCAGCTTGGACTGGGGGGAGACCCAGTACTTC. Residues: CASSLDWGETQYF. The full variable domain, in which reference TRBV5-5 and TRBJ2-5 provide the parts outside the CDR3, is DAGVTQSPTHLIKTRGQQVTLRCSPISGHKSVSWYQQVLGQGPQFIFQYYEKEERGRGNFPDRFSARQFPNYSSELNVNALLLGDSALYLCASSLDWGETQYFGPGTRLLVL.

Note on this clonotype: Just one base apart from a much larger clone, this may be a read error. The J gene is TRBJ2-4, the V gene TRBV18; D is possibly TRBD1 or TRBD2 (5 bases each). Germline assignment: CDR1 KGHSH and CDR2 LQKENI. The CDR3 consists of 15 residues. CDR3 loop: CASSPWGLAKNVQYF. In DNA, the CDR3 is TGTGCCAGCTCACCTTGGGGGTTAGCCAAAAACGTTCAGTACTTC.

This clonotype was seen repeatedly, ten times or more. J is TRBJ1-6 and V is TRBV5-1; D remains ambiguous. The ends were cut back, 2 bases at V and 10 bases at J, with 13 bases in the middle. CDR3 size: 14 residues. Germline loops: CDR1 SGHRS, CDR2 YFSETQ. This CDR3 is CASSLTFLGSPLHF. DNA for the CDR3: TGCGCCAGCAGCTTAACCTTCCTGGGGTCACCCCTCCACTTT. Complete variable domain (other parts from reference TRBV5-1 and TRBJ1-6): KAGVTQTPRYLIKTRGQQVTLSCSPISGHRSVSWYQQTPGQGLQFLFEYFSETQRNKGNFPGRFSGRQFSNSRSEMNVSTLELGDSALYLCASSLTFLGSPLHFGNGTRLTVT.

Many counts were recorded for this clonotype. The chain recombines TRBV2 with TRBJ1-1, with D unclear. V shed 8 bases and J shed 0 bases, with 4 bases lying between them. The germline gives CDR1 SNHLY, CDR2 FYNNEI. CDR3 length equals 11 residues. In DNA, the CDR3 is TGTGCCAGCCAGATGAACACTGAAGCTTTCTTT. This sequence encodes CASQMNTEAFF.

This clonotype was recorded at least ten times. V usage is TRBV20-1 and J usage is TRBJ2-3, with D possibly being TRBD2 (6 bases). In germline, CDR1 is DFQATT, CDR2 SNEGSKA (reference sequence). V lost 3 bases to trimming and J lost 0 bases, with 10 bases between them. The CDR3 runs 14 residues. CDR3 DNA sequence: TGCAGTGCTAGGCGACTAGGAAGCACAGATACGCAGTATTTT. This codes for CSARRLGSTDTQYF.

This clonotype was observed a few times. The rearrangement links TRBV2 to TRBJ2-2; TRBD1 matches at 9 bases. CDR3 length: 15 amino acids. The V gene end was trimmed by 7 bases and the J gene end by 3 bases; junction bases not matched to a gene: 6. Germline V gene data show CDR1 as SNHLY and CDR2 as FYNNEI. The CDR3 sequence is CASNTRQGDTGELFF. The CDR3 DNA follows: TGTGCCAGCAATACACGACAGGGGGACACCGGGGAGCTGTTTTTT.

The CDR3 DNA reads TGTGCCAGCAGTCTACAACAGGGCTCCTACGAGCAGTTCTTC. This codes for CASSLQQGSYEQFF. The chain recombines TRBV28 with TRBJ2-1, with D maybe TRBD1 (6 bases). The V gene lost 5 bases and the J gene lost 10 bases, with 18 bases spanning the gap. The CDR3 spans 14 residues. Germline V gene lookup returns CDR1 MDHEN and CDR2 SYDVKM.

This chain joins TRBV25-1 and TRBJ1-4; D gene uncertain. The germline V gene has CDR1 MGHDK and CDR2 SYGVNS. The CDR3 consists of 13 residues. Trimming pared 8 bases from V and 12 bases from J, leaving 19 bases between. The CDR3 DNA follows: TGTGCCAGCGGGCATCCCGTAACAAATCAACTGTTTTTT. Protein sequence: CASGHPVTNQLFF. The complete variable domain, with remaining parts taken from reference TRBV25-1 and TRBJ1-4, reads EADIYQTPRYLVIGTGKKITLECSQTMGHDKMYWYQQDPGMELHLIHYSYGVNSTEKGDLSSESTVSRIRTEHFPLTLESARPSHTSQYLCASGHPVTNQLFFGSGTQLSVL.

The chain is built from TRBV20-1 and TRBJ2-1; the match to TRBD2 covers 7 bases. J lost 5 bases, V lost 5 bases, and 6 bases had no gene match. The CDR3 has 13 residues. The germline CDR1 and CDR2 sequences are DFQATT and SNEGSKA (reference sequence). The CDR3 is CSACRDYHNEQFF. DNA of the CDR3: TGCAGTGCTTGCCGGGACTACCACAATGAGCAGTTCTTC.

The CDR3 region has the DNA TGTGCCAGCAGCCGTGACAGGGTCCATACTGGAAACACCATATATTTT. It yields the protein CASSRDRVHTGNTIYF. V and J are TRBV11-2 and TRBJ1-3, with TRBD1 matching 7 bases. V was clipped by 5 bases and J by 2 bases; unmatched bases: 9. The germline CDR1 and CDR2 sequences are SGHAT and FQNNGV. The CDR3 runs 16 residues.